This T cell receptor (beta chain) derives from a study of blood T cell repertoires in COVID-19. Study at large: Acute-phase and convalescent COVID-19 samples originated in the United States, Italy and Spain.

Those enrolled in Seattle joined during active infection and were followed longitudinally afterward. As handled by the study authors: Quantification of nucleated cells was approximated via reference gene primer amplification. The repertoire was sequenced with immunoSEQ multiplex PCR; TCRdb's copy has only in-frame clones and lacks some. V and J calls and clone size are those listed in that table; D and trimming were worked out from the DNA. The sample lists 250,000 to 400,000 clones, about 91% occurring once. This CDR3 comprises 14 residues. The V segment lost 6 bases and the J segment 2 bases; nucleotides outside the gene matches: 6. Germline CDR1 and CDR2: SNHLY and FYNNEI.

The receptor comes from a woman under 40 with COVID-19, enrolled during active disease. V usage is TRBV2 and J usage is TRBJ2-7; 8 nucleotides align to TRBD1. Material: peripheral blood. CDR3 loop: CASSGTGPPYEQYV. The CDR3 DNA follows: TGTGCCAGCAGCGGGACAGGCCCACCCTACGAGCAGTACGTC.